This TCR beta chain stems from a study of PD-1 blockade in classical Hodgkin lymphoma. Study-wide background: Treatment was intravenous nivolumab, 3 mg/kg every 2 weeks, until progression.

Data came from immunoSEQ multiplex PCR; TCRdb stores just in-frame clones and leaves some out. The profile shows about 50,000 clones, almost 90% of them singletons. V dropped 5 bases and J dropped 0 bases, with 11 bases sitting between them. Per the germline V gene, CDR1 is ENHRY and CDR2 is SYGVKD. The CDR3 contains 15 residues. Points on this clone: Its antigen is unknown.

Findings and caveats of the study: The study found that TCR diversity rose significantly by C4D1 in CD4+ but not CD8+ cells. Nivolumab starters within 1 year of ASCT were excluded.

As for time point: cycle 4 day 1 (C4D1), after 5 to 7 weeks of nivolumab. Brentuximab vedotin exposure varied among the patients, all of whom had relapsed after autologous stem cell transplantation. The source is a human donor with classical Hodgkin lymphoma. V gene TRBV10-3 combines with J gene TRBJ2-1; D is ambiguous. Material: peripheral blood mononuclear cells (PBMCs), obtained before the fourth cycle of nivolumab. The CDR3, as DNA: TGTGCCATCAGTACAGCGACAAGCTCCTACAATGAGCAGTTCTTC. As protein: CAISTATSSYNEQFF.